This entry lists 4 T cell receptor beta chains sequenced from one sample in a study of response to subunit inactivated influenza vaccine. Each CDR3 protein gets one entry after TCRdb re-called the RT-PCR reads with MiXCR. The repertoire holds 500,000 to 600,000 distinct CDR3 sequences, with about 10% as singletons. These data were likewise used in another study, on T cells expressing NK-cell markers. That source reports: TCR beta cDNA was made by 5'RACE template switching with UMIs.

The source material was PBMCs from blood, sampled on the day of vaccination. The source of these receptors is a man between 45 and 60 years old who received an inactivated influenza vaccine.

This chain links TRBV10-3 with TRBJ1-4; TRBD1 matches 11 bases. Germline lookup yields CDR1 ENHRY and CDR2 SYGVKD. The CDR3 extends over 15 amino acids. With V trimmed by 4 bases and J by 7 bases, 5 bases remained unmatched. As DNA, the CDR3 is TGTGCCATCAGTGCGGACAGGGGGCGGAGTGAAAAACTGTTTTTT. Translation gives CAISADRGRSEKLFF.

This clonotype showed up just a few times. This chain links TRBV11-2 with TRBJ1-4; 7 bases map to TRBD1. The CDR3 has 19 amino acids. Germline V CDR1 and CDR2: SGHAT, FQNNGV. J was trimmed by 5 bases and V by 1 base; bases with no gene match: 16. The CDR3 sequence is CASSLVLAGGGGENEKLFF. In DNA form, the CDR3 reads TGTGCCAGCAGCTTAGTTCTGGCAGGGGGTGGAGGGGAGAATGAAAAACTGTTTTTT.

V gene TRBV20-1 combines with J gene TRBJ2-3, with D maybe TRBD2 (5 bases). The germline V gene has CDR1 DFQATT and CDR2 SNEGSKA (reference sequence). The CDR3 loop spans 15 amino acids. V lost 6 bases and J 4 bases, leaving 20 bases between the germline ends. Here the CDR3 reads CSAPHQLGAPDTQYF. The CDR3 DNA reads as TGCAGTGCGCCCCACCAGCTGGGAGCGCCAGATACGCAGTATTTT.

The chain has TRBV7-8 and TRBJ2-3; no reliable D call. The CDR3 has 14 residues. Trimming pared 1 base from V and 4 bases from J, leaving 9 bases between. Germline CDR1 is SGHVS and CDR2 is FQNEAQ. As DNA, the CDR3 is TGTGCCAGCAGCTTAGGGGGTTGGGCAGATACGCAGTATTTT. Amino acid sequence: CASSLGGWADTQYF.